This T cell receptor (beta chain) came from a study of T cell clones after liver transplantation. At the level of the study: TCRbeta sequencing after a pre-transplant mixed lymphocyte reaction identified graft-donor-reactive clones, later tracked in post-transplant blood. As an antigen-independent comparator, third-party-reactive TCRbeta sequences came from pre-transplant mixed lymphocyte reactions.

Using immunoSEQ multiplex PCR, the repertoire was profiled, and TCRdb retains in-frame clones only, with some absent. The sample lists some 15,000 clones; around nine tenths were seen once. In its sample, this clone was seen a few times. As yet, its antigen is unknown. The CDR3 length is 12 residues. Germline CDR1 and CDR2: SNHLY and FYNNEI. V was shortened by 7 bases and J by 5 bases, with 12 bases between the two germline ends. Study outcomes and limitations: Small, mixed patient groups and varying post-transplant times limit these conclusions.

Here the sequenced sample was CD8+ T cells from blood, taken before liver transplant. The chain couples TRBV2 to TRBJ2-7; TRBD2 is a possible D gene (6 bases). This clonotype was sampled from a human donor who received a liver transplant. The CDR3 region has the DNA TGTGCCAGCACGGGAGTACTCGACGAGCAGTACTTC. Translating gives CASTGVLDEQYF.